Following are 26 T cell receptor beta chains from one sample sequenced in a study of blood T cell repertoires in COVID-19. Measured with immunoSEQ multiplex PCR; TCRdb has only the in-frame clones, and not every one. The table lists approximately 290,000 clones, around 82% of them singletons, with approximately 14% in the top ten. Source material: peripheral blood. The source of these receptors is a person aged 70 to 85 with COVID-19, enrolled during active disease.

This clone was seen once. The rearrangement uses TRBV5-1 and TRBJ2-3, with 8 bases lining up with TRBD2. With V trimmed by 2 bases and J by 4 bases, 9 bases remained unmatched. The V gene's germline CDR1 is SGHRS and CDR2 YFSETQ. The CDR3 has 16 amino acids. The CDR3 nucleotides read TGCGCCAGCAGCTTATTCACAGCGGGAGCCTCAGATACGCAGTATTTT. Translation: CASSLFTAGASDTQYF.

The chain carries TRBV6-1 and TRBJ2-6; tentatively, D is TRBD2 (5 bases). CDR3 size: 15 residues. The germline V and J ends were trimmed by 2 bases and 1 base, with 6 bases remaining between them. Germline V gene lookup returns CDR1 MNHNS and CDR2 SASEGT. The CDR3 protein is CASSERTSGANVLTF. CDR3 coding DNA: TGTGCCAGCAGTGAAAGGACTTCTGGGGCCAACGTCCTGACTTTC.

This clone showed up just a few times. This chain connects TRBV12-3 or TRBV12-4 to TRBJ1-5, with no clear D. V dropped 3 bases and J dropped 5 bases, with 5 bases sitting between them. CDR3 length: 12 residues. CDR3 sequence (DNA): TGTGCCAGCAGTTTCGAGGATCAGCCCCAGCATTTT. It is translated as CASSFEDQPQHF.

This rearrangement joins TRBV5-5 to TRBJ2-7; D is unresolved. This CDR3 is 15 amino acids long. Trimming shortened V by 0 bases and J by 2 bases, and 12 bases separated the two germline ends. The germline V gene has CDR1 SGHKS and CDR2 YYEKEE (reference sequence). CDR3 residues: CASSLAPDFTYEQYF. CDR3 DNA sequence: TGTGCCAGCAGCTTGGCACCCGACTTCACCTACGAGCAGTACTTC.

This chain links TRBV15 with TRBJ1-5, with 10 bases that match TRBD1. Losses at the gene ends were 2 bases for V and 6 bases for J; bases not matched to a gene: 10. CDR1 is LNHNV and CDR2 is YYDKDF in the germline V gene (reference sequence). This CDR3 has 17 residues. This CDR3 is CATSRSTGTGAPQPQHF. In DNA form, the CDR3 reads TGTGCCACCAGCAGAAGTACCGGGACAGGGGCCCCTCAGCCCCAGCATTTT.

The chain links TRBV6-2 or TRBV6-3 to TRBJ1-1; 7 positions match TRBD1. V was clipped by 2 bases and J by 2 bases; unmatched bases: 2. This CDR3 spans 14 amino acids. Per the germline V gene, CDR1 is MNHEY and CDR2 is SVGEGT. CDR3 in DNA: TGTGCCAGCAGTTACGGGACAGCCAACACTGAAGCTTTCTTT. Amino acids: CASSYGTANTEAFF.

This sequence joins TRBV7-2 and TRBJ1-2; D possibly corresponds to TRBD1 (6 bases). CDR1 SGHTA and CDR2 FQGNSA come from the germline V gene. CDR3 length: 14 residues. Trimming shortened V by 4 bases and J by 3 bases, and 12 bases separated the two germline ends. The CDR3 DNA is TGTGCCAGCAGCTCCGGTGGGACATACTATGGCTACACCTTC. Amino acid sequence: CASSSGGTYYGYTF.

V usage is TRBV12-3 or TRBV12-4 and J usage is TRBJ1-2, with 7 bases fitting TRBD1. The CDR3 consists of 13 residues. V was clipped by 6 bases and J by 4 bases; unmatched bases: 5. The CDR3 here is CASRTGVSYGYTF. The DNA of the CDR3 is TGTGCCAGCAGAACAGGGGTCAGCTATGGCTACACCTTC.

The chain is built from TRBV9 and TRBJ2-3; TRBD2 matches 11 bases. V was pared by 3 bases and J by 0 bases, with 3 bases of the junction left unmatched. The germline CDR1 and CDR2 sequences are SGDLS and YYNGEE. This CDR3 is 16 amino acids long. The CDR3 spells CASSELAGASTDTQYF. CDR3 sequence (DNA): TGTGCCAGCAGCGAACTAGCGGGGGCTAGCACAGATACGCAGTATTTT.

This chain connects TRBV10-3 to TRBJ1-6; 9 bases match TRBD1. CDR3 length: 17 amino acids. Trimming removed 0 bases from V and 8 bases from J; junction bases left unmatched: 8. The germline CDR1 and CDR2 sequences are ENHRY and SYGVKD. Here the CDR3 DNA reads TGTGCCATCAGTGAGTCGACTGAGGGACAGGGCTATTCACCCCTCCACTTT. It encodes CAISESTEGQGYSPLHF.

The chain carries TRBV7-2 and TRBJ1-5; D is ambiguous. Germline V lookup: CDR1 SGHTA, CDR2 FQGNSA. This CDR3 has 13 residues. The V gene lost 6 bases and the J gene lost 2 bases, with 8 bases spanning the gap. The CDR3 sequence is CASRAGGNQPQHF. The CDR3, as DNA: TGTGCCAGCAGGGCGGGTGGCAATCAGCCCCAGCATTTT.

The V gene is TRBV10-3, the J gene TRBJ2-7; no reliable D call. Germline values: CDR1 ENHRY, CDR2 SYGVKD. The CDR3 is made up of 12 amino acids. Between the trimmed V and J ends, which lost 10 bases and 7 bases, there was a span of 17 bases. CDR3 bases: TGTGCCACAACCCCACGAGCAGGTGAGCAGTACTTC. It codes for CATTPRAGEQYF.

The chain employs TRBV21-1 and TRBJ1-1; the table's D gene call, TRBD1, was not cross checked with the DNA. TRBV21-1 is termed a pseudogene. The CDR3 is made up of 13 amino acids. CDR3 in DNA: TGTGCCACCATCCAGGGGGAGGACACTGAAGCTTTCTTT. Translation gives CATIQGEDTEAFF.

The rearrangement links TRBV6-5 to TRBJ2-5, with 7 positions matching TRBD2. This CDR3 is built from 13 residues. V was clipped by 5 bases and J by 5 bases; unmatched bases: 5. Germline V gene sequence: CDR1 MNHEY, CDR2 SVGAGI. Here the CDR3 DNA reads TGTGCCAGCAGTCTCAGCGGGACTGAGACCCAGTACTTC. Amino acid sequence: CASSLSGTETQYF.

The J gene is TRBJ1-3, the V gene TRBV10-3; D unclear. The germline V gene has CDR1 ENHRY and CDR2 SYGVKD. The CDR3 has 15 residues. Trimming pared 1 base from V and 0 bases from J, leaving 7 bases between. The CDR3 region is CAISEFGDSGNTIYF. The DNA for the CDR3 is TGTGCCATCAGTGAGTTCGGGGACTCTGGAAACACCATATATTTT.

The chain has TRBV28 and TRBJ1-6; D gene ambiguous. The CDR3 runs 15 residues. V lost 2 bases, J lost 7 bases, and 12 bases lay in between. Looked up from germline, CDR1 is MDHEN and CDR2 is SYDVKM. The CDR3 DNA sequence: TGTGCCAGCAGTTTAAGCGTAATTGACAATTCACCCCTCCACTTT. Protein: CASSLSVIDNSPLHF.

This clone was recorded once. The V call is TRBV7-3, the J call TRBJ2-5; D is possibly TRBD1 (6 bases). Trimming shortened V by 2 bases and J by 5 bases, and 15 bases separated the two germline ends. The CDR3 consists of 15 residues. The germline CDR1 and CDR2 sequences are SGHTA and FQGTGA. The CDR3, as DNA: TGTGCCAGCAGCTTAGGCCCCTCAGGGGTTGAGACCCAGTACTTC. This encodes CASSLGPSGVETQYF.

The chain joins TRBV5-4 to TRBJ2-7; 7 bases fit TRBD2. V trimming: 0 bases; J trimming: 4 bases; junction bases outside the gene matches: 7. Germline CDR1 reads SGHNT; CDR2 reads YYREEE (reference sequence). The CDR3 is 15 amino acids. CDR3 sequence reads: CASSLGGSGVYEQYF. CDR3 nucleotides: TGTGCCAGCAGCTTGGGAGGAAGCGGGGTGTACGAGCAGTACTTC.

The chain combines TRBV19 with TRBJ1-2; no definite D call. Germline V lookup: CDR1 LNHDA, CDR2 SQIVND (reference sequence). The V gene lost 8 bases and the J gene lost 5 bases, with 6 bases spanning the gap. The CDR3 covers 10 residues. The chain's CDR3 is CASGTYGYTF. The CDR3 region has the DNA TGTGCCAGTGGCACATATGGCTACACCTTC.

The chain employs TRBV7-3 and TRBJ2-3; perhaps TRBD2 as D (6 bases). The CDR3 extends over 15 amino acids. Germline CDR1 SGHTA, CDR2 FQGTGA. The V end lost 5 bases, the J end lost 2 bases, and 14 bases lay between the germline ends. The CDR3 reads CASSRGAHPTDTQYF. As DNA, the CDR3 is TGTGCCAGCAGCCGCGGGGCCCATCCCACAGATACGCAGTATTTT.

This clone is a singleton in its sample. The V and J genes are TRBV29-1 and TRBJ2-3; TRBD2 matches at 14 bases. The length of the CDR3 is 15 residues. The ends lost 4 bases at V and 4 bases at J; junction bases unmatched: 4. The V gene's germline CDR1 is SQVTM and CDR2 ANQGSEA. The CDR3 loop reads CSVAGTSGGPDTQYF. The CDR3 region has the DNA TGCAGCGTTGCCGGGACTAGCGGGGGCCCAGATACGCAGTATTTT.

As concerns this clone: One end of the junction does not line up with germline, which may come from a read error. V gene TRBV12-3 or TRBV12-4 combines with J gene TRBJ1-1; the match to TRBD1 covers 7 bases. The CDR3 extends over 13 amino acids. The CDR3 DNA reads TGTGCCAACAGTAAAAAAACCGGGACAGAGGCTTTCTTT. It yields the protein CANSKKTGTEAFF.

The CDR3 region is CASSPLFQSLARAYEQYF. DNA for the CDR3: TGTGCCAGCAGTCCCCTTTTCCAATCACTAGCGAGAGCCTACGAGCAGTACTTC. The chain uses TRBV27 and TRBJ2-7; 7 nucleotides agree with TRBD2. In germline, CDR1 is MNHEY, CDR2 SMNVEV (reference sequence). The CDR3 consists of 18 residues. J gave up 2 bases and V 5 bases, and 18 bases lay outside the gene matches.

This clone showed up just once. The CDR3 region has the DNA TGTGCCAGCAGCTTAGACCTGGCGCGAGGGAACACTGAAGCTTTCTTT. The encoded protein is CASSLDLARGNTEAFF. The genes are TRBV7-2 and TRBJ1-1, with no clear D. Trimming cost V 1 base and J 1 base, with 13 bases left between them. Per germline, CDR1 SGHTA and CDR2 FQGNSA. This CDR3 spans 16 amino acids.

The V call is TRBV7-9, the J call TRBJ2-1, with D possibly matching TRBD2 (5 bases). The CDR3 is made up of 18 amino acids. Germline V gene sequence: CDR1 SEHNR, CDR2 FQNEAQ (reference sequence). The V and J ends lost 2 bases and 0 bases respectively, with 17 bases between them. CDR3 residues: CASSLKSTITDSYNEQFF. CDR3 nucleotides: TGTGCCAGCAGCTTAAAATCGACTATTACGGACTCCTACAATGAGCAGTTCTTC.

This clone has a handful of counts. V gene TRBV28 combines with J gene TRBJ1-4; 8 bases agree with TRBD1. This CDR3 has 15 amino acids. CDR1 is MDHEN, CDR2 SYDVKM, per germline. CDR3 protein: CGTRGRGQGNEKLFF. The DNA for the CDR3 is TGTGGGACTAGGGGCAGGGGGCAAGGTAATGAAAAACTGTTTTTT.